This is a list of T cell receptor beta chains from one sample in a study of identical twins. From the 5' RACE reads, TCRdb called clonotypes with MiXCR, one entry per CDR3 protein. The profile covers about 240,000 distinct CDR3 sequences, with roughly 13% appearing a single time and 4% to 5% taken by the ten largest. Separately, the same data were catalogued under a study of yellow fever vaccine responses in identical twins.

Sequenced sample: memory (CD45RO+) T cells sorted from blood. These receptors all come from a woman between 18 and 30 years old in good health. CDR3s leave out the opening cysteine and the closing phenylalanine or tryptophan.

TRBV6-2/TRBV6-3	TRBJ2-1	ASRLAGGFRNEQF
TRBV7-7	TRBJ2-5	ALGAISETQY
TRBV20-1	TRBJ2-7	SARGASSYEQY
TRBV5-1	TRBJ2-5	ASSSGDYKETQY
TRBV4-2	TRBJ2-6	ASSQTGAGANVLT
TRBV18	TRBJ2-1	ASSPPAGDFTMKEQF
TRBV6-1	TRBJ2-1	ASSQGDSYNEQF
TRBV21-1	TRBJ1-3	ASNPDTIY
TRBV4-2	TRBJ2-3	ASSQRVGYGDTQY
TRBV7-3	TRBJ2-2	ASSFYSGELF
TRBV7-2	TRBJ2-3	ASSWTGKSTDTQY
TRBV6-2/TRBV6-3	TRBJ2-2	ASNRAGETGELF
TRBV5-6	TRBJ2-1	ASYFLGTGDAEQF
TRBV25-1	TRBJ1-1	ASSEGTKAF
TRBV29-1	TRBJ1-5	SVGDDGLNQPQH
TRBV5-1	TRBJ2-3	ASSYNEDTQY
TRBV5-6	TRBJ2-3	ASSLKGPDTQY
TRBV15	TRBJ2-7	ATSKTGSGSYEQY
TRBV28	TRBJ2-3	ASSFIGVLAYTDTQY
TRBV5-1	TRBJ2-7	ASGVRQGSYEQY
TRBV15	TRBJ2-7	ATSRDVGTGAYEQY
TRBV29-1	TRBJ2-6	SVGMAAGANVLT
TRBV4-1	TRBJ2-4	ASSQDSQAVAKNIQY
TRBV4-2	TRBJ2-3	ASSRASGGDTQY
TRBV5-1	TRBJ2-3	ASSRGTGGDTQY
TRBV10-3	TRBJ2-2	ATGGVGTGELF
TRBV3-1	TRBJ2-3	ASSPRAGLAPDTQY
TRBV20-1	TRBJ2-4	SARAETKNIQY
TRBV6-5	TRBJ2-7	ASSYSQAGGSEQY
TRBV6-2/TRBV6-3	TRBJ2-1	ASSYSDGYNEQF
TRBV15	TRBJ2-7	ATSRGGQGSYEQY
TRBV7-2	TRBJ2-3	ASSLGLAGGEDTQY
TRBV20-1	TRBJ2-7	SARLGAEQY
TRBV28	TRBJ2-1	ASRASGRALSYNEQF
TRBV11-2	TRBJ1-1	ASSLEQGWGTEAF
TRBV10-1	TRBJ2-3	ASRLGSGSSDTQY
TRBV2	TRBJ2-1	AIRKRLAGALRYNEQF
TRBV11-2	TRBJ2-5	ASSIGTFRGETQY
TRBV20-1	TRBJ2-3	SARDRSHTQY
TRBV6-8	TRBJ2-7	ASRGQAYEQY
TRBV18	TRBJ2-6	ASSPRLGGKGANVLT
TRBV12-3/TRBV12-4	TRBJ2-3	ASSFGGPGTDTQY
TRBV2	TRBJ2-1	ASSAGAPNEQF
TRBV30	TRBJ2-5	AWSVKGARATAQY
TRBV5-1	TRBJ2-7	ASSLRLAQEQY
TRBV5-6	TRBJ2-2	ASSYRDREAGELF
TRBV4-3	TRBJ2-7	ASSHRTGPYEQY
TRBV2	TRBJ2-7	ASSPLDSLTYEQY
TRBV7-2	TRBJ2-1	ASSSRLAENSYNEQF
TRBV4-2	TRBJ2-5	ASSQSTFAGRYMETQY
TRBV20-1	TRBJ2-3	SGTDDTDTQY
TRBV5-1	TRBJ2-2	ASSSGGYPGELF
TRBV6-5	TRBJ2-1	ASSYSIVGRHNEQF
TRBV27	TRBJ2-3	ASSLSYGRSTDTQY
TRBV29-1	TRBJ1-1	SVTGGVNTEAF
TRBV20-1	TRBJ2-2	SALNRLNRELF
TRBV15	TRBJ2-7	ATSRGGTGGSTREQY
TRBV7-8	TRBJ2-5	ASSLPTTGGAETQY